This note documents a single T cell receptor beta chain sequence. The data originate from a study of blood T cell repertoires in COVID-19. Study in general: Whether acute or convalescent, the COVID-19 samples came from the United States, Italy and Spain.

Original processing notes: Amplification with reference gene primers provided the estimates of nucleated cell counts. Sequenced by immunoSEQ multiplex PCR; TCRdb stores in-frame clones only, minus some. The V and J calls and the clone size are those of that table, but D and trimming were determined from the DNA. The table records 100,000 to 150,000 clones, about 93% of them present only once. Unmatched junction bases numbered 1, after V lost 2 bases and J lost 4 bases. The CDR3 has 13 amino acids. CDR1 SGHRS and CDR2 YFSETQ come from the germline V gene. The Seattle patients joined while their infection was active and were tracked longitudinally afterward.

The source of this sequence is a man aged 45-60 years with COVID-19, enrolled during active disease. The V call is TRBV5-1, the J call TRBJ2-5; 8 bases align to TRBD1. The specimen was peripheral blood. The CDR3 DNA reads as TGCGCCAGCAGCTTTGACAGGGGAGAGACCCAGTACTTC. This encodes CASSFDRGETQYF.